This T cell receptor beta chain came from a study of blood T cell repertoires in COVID-19. Study details: Samples representing acute and convalescent COVID-19 were sourced from the United States, Italy and Spain. From T cells, B-cell-depleted T cells, or PBMCs came the material, which was cDNA or gDNA.

In the original processing: Amplification of reference gene primers provided the estimated nucleated cell counts. Measured with immunoSEQ multiplex PCR; TCRdb has only the in-frame clones, and not every one. V, J and clone size are those of that table, while D and trimming were read from the DNA. This repertoire shows roughly 270,000 clones, about 82% found once; its top ten account for around 5.5%. Looked up from germline, CDR1 is SGHTA and CDR2 is FQGNSA. The junction had 9 bases not matched to a gene; V was cut back by 5 bases and J by 7 bases. This CDR3 has 15 amino acids. Sequences were obtained from peripheral blood. The chain employs TRBV7-2 and TRBJ2-2; 8 bases are shared with TRBD2. The sequence came from a man between 50 and 59 years old with active or convalescent COVID-19. CDR3 sequence: CASSLQAGAVGELFF. The DNA of the CDR3 is TGTGCCAGCAGCCTACAAGCGGGAGCGGTCGGGGAGCTGTTTTTT.